The T cell receptor (beta chain) described here comes from a study of cytomegalovirus exposure and HLA in healthy donors. The ends were cut back, 3 bases at V and 10 bases at J, with 19 bases in the middle. Germline-derived CDR1 and CDR2 are MNHEY and SMNVEV (reference sequence). This CDR3 is 16 amino acids long. PCR involved 60 Vbeta and 13 Jbeta primers. Sequencing was performed with immunoSEQ multiplex PCR; in TCRdb, only in-frame clones are kept and a portion is missing. The data show about 160,000 clones, roughly 90% seen once. Sequencing was carried out using PBMCs. The chain carries TRBV27 and TRBJ1-6; the D gene is possibly TRBD1 (5 bases). This sequence originates from a woman between 18 and 29 years old in good health and CMV-seronegative. CDR3 coding DNA: TGTGCCAGCAGTTTGGGTAGGGGATGGGCGGGATCACCCCTCCACTTT. Protein product: CASSLGRGWAGSPLHF.